The rows below give T cell receptor beta chains drawn from one sample of a study of response to subunit inactivated influenza vaccine. MiXCR, applied by TCRdb to the RT-PCR reads, yields one record per CDR3 protein. The table records hundreds of thousands of distinct CDR3 sequences, 15% to 18% of them present only once. The sequencing here drew on PBMCs from blood, taken 11 to 12 days after vaccination. The origin of the receptors is a man aged 50 to 59 who received an inactivated influenza vaccine. Each CDR3 is given with its conserved first and last residue. Each record gives: V gene, J gene, D gene, CDR3 protein. A D gene is named only where the DNA matches it firmly.

TRBV20-1	TRBJ2-5	.	CSIIGPPPSQETQYF
TRBV24-1	TRBJ2-3	.	CATSVRRGRTDTQYF
TRBV20-1	TRBJ2-7	TRBD1	CSAAGQGASEQYF
TRBV28	TRBJ2-2	TRBD2	CASSQASGVTGELFF
TRBV24-1	TRBJ2-3	.	CATSVRGTDTQYF
TRBV7-2	TRBJ1-2	.	CASSRGGADGYTF
TRBV28	TRBJ2-1	.	CASSLFVSEQFF
TRBV2	TRBJ2-1	.	CASSREVSSYNEQFF
TRBV6-1	TRBJ1-1	.	CASSELTAYEAFF
TRBV5-6	TRBJ2-3	TRBD2	CASSTTSGGGYDTQYF
TRBV5-1	TRBJ2-1	TRBD1	CASSSWTGPSYNEQFF
TRBV20-1	TRBJ2-3	TRBD2	CSAWTSAPSTDTQYF
TRBV3-1	TRBJ1-5	.	CASSQEGRTNQPQHF
TRBV4-1	TRBJ1-1	.	CASSHHQAEAFF
TRBV10-3	TRBJ1-5	TRBD1	CAISRQGYDQPQHF
TRBV24-1	TRBJ1-2	.	CATSDTRSYGYTF
TRBV7-8	TRBJ2-1	.	CASSPQGLMPNEQFF
TRBV9	TRBJ2-3	.	CASSVEDLRDTQYF
TRBV11-2	TRBJ2-3	.	CASSLGSSISTDTQYF
TRBV7-9	TRBJ1-1	.	CASSLVAREAFF
TRBV20-1	TRBJ2-1	.	CSARDRNPYNEQFF
TRBV20-1	TRBJ2-1	TRBD2	CSAQPTSGQYNEQFF
TRBV20-1	TRBJ2-4	TRBD1	CSARTSGTGNIQYF
TRBV18	TRBJ2-7	.	CASSPEGEAYEQYF
TRBV12-3/TRBV12-4	TRBJ2-1	.	CASTPDLLSYNEQFF
TRBV7-2	TRBJ2-1	TRBD2	CASSLAYFRRGGYNEQFF
TRBV10-3	TRBJ2-7	.	CAISPQYEQYF
TRBV18	TRBJ1-1	.	CASSPPWRGGILNTEAFF